A selection of T cell receptor beta chains follows, all from one sample in a study of cytomegalovirus exposure and HLA in healthy donors. This table comes from immunoSEQ multiplex PCR, and its TCRdb copy is limited to in-frame clones, with some not included. Seen here are about 110,000 clones, roughly 69% observed once, and the top ten hold nearly 8.5%. The sample taken for sequencing was PBMCs. The receptors were gathered from a woman in her thirties or forties in good health and CMV-seropositive. Each CDR3 is given with its conserved first and last residue. Each record gives: J gene, clone size, D gene, V gene, CDR3 protein, CDR3 DNA. D genes are given only for firm matches. The size field is filled for only some rows; it gives once, few, many or a size class.

J: TRBJ2-7
size: .
D: .
V: TRBV4-3
CDR3: CASSQKPGIRGYEQYF
DNA: TGCGCCAGCAGCCAGAAGCCAGGTATTCGGGGCTACGAGCAGTACTTC

J: TRBJ1-1
size: .
D: TRBD1
V: TRBV10-3
CDR3: CATLRDRENTEAFF
DNA: TGTGCCACGCTACGGGACAGGGAGAACACTGAAGCTTTCTTT

J: TRBJ1-1
size: .
D: TRBD1
V: TRBV4-3
CDR3: CASSRLAGTGEAFF
DNA: TGCGCCAGCAGCCGATTAGCCGGGACAGGGGAAGCTTTCTTT

J: TRBJ2-7
size: .
D: .
V: TRBV9
CDR3: CASSARSGTANLDEQYF
DNA: TGTGCCAGCAGCGCTAGGTCAGGGACTGCGAATCTGGACGAGCAGTACTTC

J: TRBJ1-2
size: .
D: .
V: TRBV7-2
CDR3: CASSGSRVAGYTF
DNA: TGTGCCAGCAGCGGATCCAGGGTGGCCGGCTACACCTTC

J: TRBJ2-5
size: .
D: .
V: TRBV5-6
CDR3: CASSRGGRETQYF
DNA: TGTGCCAGCAGCCGGGGAGGCAGAGAGACCCAGTACTTC

J: TRBJ2-5
size: .
D: .
V: TRBV6-6
CDR3: CASSPLRGTFQETQYF
DNA: TGTGCCAGCAGCCCCCTAAGGGGGACCTTCCAAGAGACCCAGTACTTC

J: TRBJ1-1
size: few
D: .
V: TRBV7-9
CDR3: CASSLATGPAFF
DNA: TGTGCCAGCAGCTTAGCGACAGGTCCCGCTTTCTTT

J: TRBJ1-1
size: .
D: TRBD1
V: TRBV14
CDR3: CASSRPGQGPNTEAFF
DNA: TGTGCCAGCAGCCGACCGGGACAGGGACCGAACACTGAAGCTTTCTTT

J: TRBJ2-2
size: .
D: TRBD1
V: TRBV12-5
CDR3: CASGFPGQGNTGELFF
DNA: TGTGCTAGTGGTTTTCCGGGACAGGGGAACACCGGGGAGCTGTTTTTT

J: TRBJ1-5
size: .
D: .
V: TRBV4-3
CDR3: CASSQKNRAGQPQHF
DNA: TGCGCCAGCAGCCAGAAAAACAGGGCAGGTCAGCCCCAGCATTTT

J: TRBJ2-5
size: .
D: .
V: TRBV1
CDR3: CTSSKGKGAYLETQYF
DNA: TGCACCAGCAGCAAGGGGAAGGGGGCCTATTTGGAGACCCAGTACTTC

J: TRBJ2-7
size: .
D: .
V: TRBV10-3
CDR3: CAINQGLEGYEQYF
DNA: TGTGCCATCAATCAGGGGTTGGAAGGCTACGAGCAGTACTTC

J: TRBJ2-3
size: .
D: .
V: TRBV2
CDR3: CASRDIFTDTQYF
DNA: TGTGCCAGCCGGGACATCTTCACAGATACGCAGTATTTT

J: TRBJ1-1
size: .
D: .
V: TRBV5-1
CDR3: CASSSMGDTEAFF
DNA: TGCGCCAGCAGCTCGATGGGCGACACTGAAGCTTTCTTT

J: TRBJ1-2
size: .
D: TRBD1
V: TRBV4-1
CDR3: CASSQWTGGSYYGYTF
DNA: TGCGCCAGCAGCCAATGGACAGGGGGCAGTTACTATGGCTACACCTTC

J: TRBJ2-2
size: .
D: TRBD1
V: TRBV5-1
CDR3: CASSWGQGAGELFF
DNA: TGCGCCAGCAGCTGGGGACAGGGGGCCGGGGAGCTGTTTTTT

J: TRBJ1-5
size: once
D: .
V: TRBV7-2
CDR3: CASSLGIPGDQPQHF
DNA: TGTGCCAGCAGCTTAGGTATCCCAGGGGATCAGCCCCAGCATTTT

J: TRBJ2-3
size: once
D: TRBD2
V: TRBV5-1
CDR3: CASSKALAGVGTDTQYF
DNA: TGCGCCAGCAGCAAAGCGTTAGCGGGGGTAGGCACAGATACGCAGTATTTT

J: TRBJ2-3
size: few
D: .
V: TRBV4-3
CDR3: CASSPHNSGDTQYF
DNA: TGCGCCAGCAGCCCACACAACAGTGGAGATACGCAGTATTTT

J: TRBJ1-4
size: .
D: .
V: TRBV7-8
CDR3: CASRLSVGATNEKLFF
DNA: TGTGCCAGCAGGCTAAGTGTCGGAGCAACTAATGAAAAACTGTTTTTT

J: TRBJ2-5
size: .
D: TRBD2
V: TRBV10-3
CDR3: CAISGRLAGGPETQYF
DNA: TGTGCCATCAGTGGTCGACTAGCGGGGGGGCCGGAGACCCAGTACTTC

J: TRBJ2-5
size: .
D: TRBD2
V: TRBV7-2
CDR3: CASSSSGLAAFQETQYF
DNA: TGTGCCAGCAGCTCAAGTGGACTAGCGGCTTTCCAAGAGACCCAGTACTTC

J: TRBJ1-4
size: once
D: TRBD1
V: TRBV7-9
CDR3: CASSSGQGQEKLFF
DNA: TGTGCCAGCAGCTCGGGACAGGGACAGGAAAAACTGTTTTTT

J: TRBJ1-2
size: .
D: .
V: TRBV2
CDR3: CASMLELGYTF
DNA: TGTGCCAGTATGTTGGAGTTGGGCTACACCTTC

J: TRBJ1-5
size: .
D: TRBD1
V: TRBV18
CDR3: CASSPGQVSNQPQHF
DNA: TGTGCCAGCTCACCAGGACAGGTGAGCAATCAGCCCCAGCATTTT

J: TRBJ2-1
size: few
D: .
V: TRBV7-9
CDR3: CASSLERSKIDNEQFF
DNA: TGTGCCAGCAGCTTAGAGCGTTCTAAGATAGACAATGAGCAGTTCTTC

J: TRBJ1-2
size: .
D: TRBD1
V: TRBV18
CDR3: CASSLRQGPHGYTF
DNA: TGTGCCAGCTCACTAAGACAGGGACCCCATGGCTACACCTTC

J: TRBJ1-4
size: .
D: TRBD1
V: TRBV7-2
CDR3: CASSLGQGTTNEKLFF
DNA: TGTGCCAGCAGCCTCGGACAGGGAACAACTAATGAAAAACTGTTTTTT

J: TRBJ1-1
size: .
D: TRBD1
V: TRBV25-1
CDR3: CASSDPGTGNTEAFF
DNA: TGTGCCAGCAGTGACCCCGGGACAGGGAACACTGAAGCTTTCTTT

J: TRBJ1-2
size: .
D: TRBD1
V: TRBV10-3
CDR3: CAIRKMTGADYGYTF
DNA: TGTGCCATCAGGAAAATGACAGGGGCAGACTATGGCTACACCTTC

J: TRBJ1-2
size: .
D: .
V: TRBV7-3
CDR3: CASSPNPGRENYTF
DNA: TGTGCCAGCAGCCCTAACCCCGGACGGGAGAACTACACCTTC

J: TRBJ1-6
size: .
D: TRBD1
V: TRBV10-3
CDR3: CATAGTGGYGNSPLHF
DNA: TGTGCCACCGCCGGGACAGGGGGGTATGGGAATTCACCCCTCCACTTT

J: TRBJ2-3
size: .
D: TRBD2
V: TRBV11-3
CDR3: CASSLGGADTQYF
DNA: TGTGCCAGCAGCTTGGGGGGGGCAGATACGCAGTATTTT

J: TRBJ2-2
size: .
D: .
V: TRBV11-2
CDR3: CASSSGTWNTGELFF
DNA: TGTGCCAGCAGCTCCGGGACTTGGAACACCGGGGAGCTGTTTTTT